A selection of T cell receptor beta chains follows, all from one sample in a study of T-cell reconstitution after alpha-beta-depleted transplantation in children. MiXCR, run by TCRdb on the PCR reads, gives a single entry per CDR3 protein. This sample yields just over 350,000 distinct CDR3 sequences, of which about an eighth are seen a single time; 4% to 5.5% belongs to the top ten. The source was PBMCs, collected from the stem cell graft. The origin of the receptors is a human donor who donated a stem cell graft to a child with Fanconi anemia. CDR3s include the opening cysteine and the closing phenylalanine or tryptophan. D genes are given only for firm matches. Expanded clones get a size class; other rows say once, few or many, or leave the size out.

>TRBV19|TRBJ1-1|.|few
CASSIKRRVNTEAFF
TGTGCCAGTAGTATAAAGCGACGAGTGAACACTGAAGCTTTCTTT
>TRBV20-1|TRBJ1-2|TRBD1|many
CSAMDRGPREVTF
TGCAGTGCGATGGACAGGGGCCCCCGGGAGGTCACCTTC
>TRBV20-1|TRBJ2-5|TRBD2|few
CSAARTGTRRETQYF
TGCAGTGCCGCCAGGACCGGGACTAGGAGAGAGACCCAGTACTTC
>TRBV14|TRBJ2-7|TRBD1|few
CASSRLDRGGIYEQYF
TGTGCCAGCAGCCGGCTAGACAGGGGGGGGATCTACGAGCAGTACTTC
>TRBV5-1|TRBJ1-4|.|few
CASQREGTNEKLFF
TGCGCCAGCCAAAGGGAAGGTACTAATGAAAAACTGTTTTTT
>TRBV5-1|TRBJ2-4|.|.
CASSSSVGLLGIQYF
TGCGCCAGCAGCTCTAGCGTAGGTCTTTTGGGCATTCAGTACTTC
>TRBV20-1|TRBJ2-2|TRBD2|.
CCARALAGGPNTGELFF
TGCTGCGCTAGAGCCCTAGCGGGGGGGCCAAACACCGGGGAGCTGTTTTTT
>TRBV12-3/TRBV12-4|TRBJ2-2|.|many
CASSLDSPNPGTGELFF
TGTGCCAGCAGCTTGGACAGCCCTAACCCCGGCACCGGGGAGCTGTTTTTT
>TRBV4-3|TRBJ1-5|TRBD1|.
CASSKEGANQPQHF
TGCGCCAGCAGCAAGGAGGGGGCAAATCAGCCCCAGCATTTT
>TRBV20-1|TRBJ2-1|.|.
CSVRGVSYNEQFF
TGCAGTGTACGAGGGGTCTCCTACAATGAGCAGTTCTTC
>TRBV7-9|TRBJ2-1|.|many
CASSLADNEQFF
TGTGCCAGCAGCTTGGCGGACAATGAGCAGTTCTTC
>TRBV5-1|TRBJ2-7|TRBD1|few
CASKRWDSSSYEQYF
TGCGCCAGTAAAAGGTGGGACAGCAGCTCCTACGAGCAGTACTTC
>TRBV5-1|TRBJ1-1|TRBD1|.
CASTLQGQNTEAFF
TGCGCCAGCACTCTACAGGGGCAGAACACTGAAGCTTTCTTT
>TRBV5-1|TRBJ2-3|.|.
CASSLVSSGTDTQYF
TGCGCCAGCAGCTTGGTGTCTAGCGGCACAGATACGCAGTATTTT
>TRBV9|TRBJ2-1|.|.
CASSVGGGNYNEQFF
TGTGCCAGCAGCGTAGGTGGCGGAAACTACAATGAGCAGTTCTTC
>TRBV29-1|TRBJ1-6|.|many
CSVEDAADPYNSPLHF
TGCAGCGTTGAAGATGCGGCAGATCCCTATAATTCACCCCTCCACTTT
>TRBV18|TRBJ2-7|.|.
CASSPQGVPGYEQYF
TGTGCCAGCTCACCGCAGGGCGTCCCAGGCTACGAGCAGTACTTC
>TRBV7-9|TRBJ2-1|.|many
CASSLVGQRYNEQFF
TGTGCCAGCAGCTTAGTTGGGCAGAGATACAATGAGCAGTTCTTC
>TRBV25-1|TRBJ2-7|TRBD1|many
CASSGWTGTDEQYF
TGTGCCAGCAGTGGCTGGACAGGGACCGACGAGCAGTACTTC
>TRBV4-2|TRBJ1-5|.|few
CASSQDIQGYSNQPQHF
TGTGCCAGCAGCCAAGATATTCAGGGGTATAGCAATCAGCCCCAGCATTTT
>TRBV10-3|TRBJ1-1|.|.
CAIRAFGRNTEAFF
TGTGCCATCAGAGCTTTCGGCCGGAACACTGAAGCTTTCTTT
>TRBV15|TRBJ2-4|TRBD1|few
CATSRTRSDRGIQYF
TGTGCCACCAGCAGAACTCGGTCTGACAGGGGCATTCAGTACTTC
>TRBV20-1|TRBJ2-3|TRBD2|few
CSAIASGGDTQYF
TGCAGTGCCATTGCTAGCGGGGGGGATACGCAGTATTTT
>TRBV10-3|TRBJ2-3|.|many
CAISESPGGQDTQYF
TGTGCCATCAGTGAGTCCCCCGGGGGCCAAGATACGCAGTATTTT
>TRBV9|TRBJ1-4|.|few
CASSPVLEVMNEKLFF
TGTGCCAGCAGCCCTGTTTTAGAGGTGATGAATGAAAAACTGTTTTTT
>TRBV7-3|TRBJ1-1|.|many
CASSLTPGVGTEAFF
TGTGCCAGCAGCTTAACTCCAGGGGTGGGCACTGAAGCTTTCTTT
>TRBV3-1|TRBJ2-5|TRBD2|many
CASSQSIGGVKETQYF
TGTGCCAGCAGCCAATCAATCGGGGGGGTTAAAGAGACCCAGTACTTC
>TRBV5-5|TRBJ1-2|.|.
CASSLGARKVYGYTF
TGTGCCAGCAGCCTGGGGGCCAGGAAAGTCTATGGCTACACCTTC
>TRBV25-1|TRBJ2-7|.|.
CAGKPSYEQYF
TGTGCCGGCAAACCTTCCTACGAGCAGTACTTC
>TRBV24-1|TRBJ2-5|TRBD2|few
CATSDRSGGELETQYF
TGTGCCACCAGTGATCGAAGCGGGGGTGAACTAGAGACCCAGTACTTC
>TRBV5-1|TRBJ1-1|.|.
CASSHERAGVIEAFF
TGCGCCAGCAGCCACGAACGGGCCGGCGTGATTGAAGCTTTCTTT
>TRBV10-3|TRBJ2-1|.|many
CAIGTDEQFF
TGTGCCATCGGCACTGATGAGCAGTTCTTC
>TRBV12-3/TRBV12-4|TRBJ2-6|TRBD1|few
CASSPRTGVAGANVLTF
TGTGCCAGCAGTCCCCGGACAGGGGTCGCCGGGGCCAACGTCCTGACTTTC
>TRBV7-6|TRBJ2-5|.|many
CASSPAGNRGAVETQYF
TGTGCCAGCAGCCCAGCGGGAAACAGGGGAGCAGTAGAGACCCAGTACTTC
>TRBV5-6|TRBJ2-6|.|many
CASSLLDPVLTF
TGTGCCAGCAGCTTGTTGGATCCCGTCCTGACTTTC
>TRBV7-9|TRBJ1-1|.|.
CASSPRGTNEAFF
TGTGCCAGCAGCCCCCGGGGCACCAATGAAGCTTTCTTT
>TRBV18|TRBJ2-3|TRBD2|.
CASSPTSGGDTQYF
TGTGCCAGCTCACCGACTAGCGGGGGGGATACGCAGTATTTT
>TRBV7-3|TRBJ1-1|.|.
CASSSSRGTEAFF
TGTGCCAGCAGCTCGTCCCGGGGCACTGAAGCTTTCTTT
>TRBV5-1|TRBJ2-1|.|many
CASSGGPGHSSYNEQFF
TGCGCCAGCAGCGGGGGACCGGGACACAGCTCCTACAATGAGCAGTTCTTC
>TRBV24-1|TRBJ2-5|.|few
CATSEAVRETQYF
TGTGCCACCAGTGAAGCCGTTCGAGAGACCCAGTACTTC
>TRBV11-2|TRBJ2-3|.|.
CASSLVLGGYNTDTQYF
TGTGCCAGCAGCTTAGTTCTTGGGGGTTATAACACAGATACGCAGTATTTT
>TRBV12-3/TRBV12-4|TRBJ2-2|.|.
CASRPVTGELFF
TGTGCCAGCAGGCCCGTCACCGGGGAGCTGTTTTTT
>TRBV9|TRBJ2-2|.|few
CASSPDFAGELFF
TGTGCCAGCAGCCCGGACTTTGCCGGGGAGCTGTTTTTT
>TRBV5-1|TRBJ2-7|.|few
CASSFTGLTYEQYF
TGCGCCAGCAGCTTTACAGGTCTGACCTACGAGCAGTACTTC